The following is a T cell receptor (beta chain) sequence with its context. Its antigen is as yet unknown. TCRdb used MiXCR to reprocess the PCR reads, holding one entry per CDR3 protein. The data show about 30,000 distinct CDR3 sequences, with roughly 50% seen just once and around 12% held by the top ten. This sample stems from a study of esophageal squamous cell carcinoma under preoperative chemotherapy. Across the whole study: Both tumor-infiltrating lymphocytes and peripheral blood T cells had their TCR repertoires profiled. Overall study results and limits: Paclitaxel-nedaplatin therapy caused immediate, substantial clonotype frequency changes.

The time point: before preoperative PTX-NDP chemotherapy. Preoperative chemotherapy with paclitaxel-nedaplatin was given to patients before surgery. Germline CDR1 reads KGHSH; CDR2 reads LQKENI. V was trimmed by 6 bases and J by 2 bases, leaving 7 bases between them. CDR3 size: 13 residues. Collection took place from a patient given preoperative chemotherapy. V and J are TRBV18 and TRBJ2-2; D is unclear. The receptor's source is a human donor with esophageal squamous cell carcinoma. The donor label of this sample is uncertain. The CDR3 nucleotides are TGTGCCAGCTCCTCCATAAACACCGGGGAGCTGTTTTTT. Its translation is CASSSINTGELFF.